The 14 T cell receptor beta chains below come from one sample, sequenced in a study of T cells in localized non-small cell lung cancer. Sequenced by immunoSEQ multiplex PCR; TCRdb stores in-frame clones only, minus some. Of 25,000 to 35,000 clones detected, about 90% appear once; the ten largest clones hold about 2.2%. Here the sequenced sample was peripheral blood, taken before any cancer treatment. The receptors here all came from a female donor older than 55 with stage I lung adenocarcinoma.

V and J are TRBV9 and TRBJ2-5; D may be TRBD2 (5 bases). V was trimmed by 3 bases and J by 5 bases, leaving 11 bases between them. The CDR3 has 13 amino acids. Germline CDR1 and CDR2: SGDLS and YYNGEE. This CDR3 reads CASSATPGETQYF. The CDR3 DNA sequence: TGTGCCAGCAGCGCCACCCCGGGGGAGACCCAGTACTTC.

The V and J genes are TRBV10-3 and TRBJ1-4, with unresolved D. V was shortened by 2 bases and J by 3 bases, with 4 bases between the two germline ends. This CDR3 comprises 13 residues. CDR1 and CDR2 (germline): ENHRY, SYGVKD. In DNA form, the CDR3 reads TGTGCCATCAGTGAGCGGTCTAATGAAAAACTGTTTTTT. This encodes CAISERSNEKLFF.

This clone was counted a single time. This rearrangement joins TRBV30 to TRBJ2-2, with a possible D match to TRBD2 (6 bases). This CDR3 has 14 amino acids. Between the trimmed V and J ends, which lost 0 bases and 5 bases, there was a span of 10 bases. Per germline, CDR1 GTSNPN and CDR2 SVGIG (reference sequence). CDR3 sequence (DNA): TGTGCCTGGAGTGTACATGCGGGGACCGGGGAGCTGTTTTTT. Amino acids: CAWSVHAGTGELFF.

V usage is TRBV7-3 and J usage is TRBJ2-2; D is ambiguous. The CDR3 has 12 residues. Trimming left V 3 bases short and J 5 bases short, with 4 bases between. Germline V gives CDR1 SGHTA, CDR2 FQGTGA. The CDR3 loop is CASSFGTGELFF. CDR3 bases: TGTGCCAGCAGCTTTGGAACCGGGGAGCTGTTTTTT.

The chain joins TRBV5-4 to TRBJ2-1; TRBD2 matches at 15 bases. V lost 10 bases, J lost 6 bases, and 2 bases stayed unmatched. Germline V gene lookup returns CDR1 SGHNT and CDR2 YYREEE (reference sequence). The CDR3 spans 13 residues. CDR3 nucleotides: TGTGCCGGGGGACTAGCGGGGGGCAATGAGCAGTTCTTC. This codes for CAGGLAGGNEQFF.

CDR3 DNA sequence: TGTGCCAGCAGTAAGGGACTAGCGGAAAACTACGAGCAGTACTTC. Its protein is CASSKGLAENYEQYF. V is TRBV27 and J is TRBJ2-7; 11 nucleotides match TRBD2. V trimming: 5 bases; J trimming: 3 bases; junction bases outside the gene matches: 6. This CDR3 has 15 residues. Germline CDR1 MNHEY, CDR2 SMNVEV (reference sequence).

V gene TRBV14 combines with J gene TRBJ2-5; no firm D call. Germline V gene data show CDR1 as SGHDN and CDR2 as FVKESK. CDR3 length equals 16 residues. V was shortened by 5 bases and J by 3 bases, with 19 bases between the two germline ends. The CDR3 here is CASSERPDSFKETQYF. CDR3 coding DNA: TGTGCCAGCAGCGAGCGCCCGGATAGCTTTAAAGAGACCCAGTACTTC.

V usage is TRBV14 and J usage is TRBJ2-1; the D call may be TRBD1 or TRBD2 (6 bases each). Trimming cost V 2 bases and J 10 bases, with 18 bases left between them. Germline lookup yields CDR1 SGHDN and CDR2 FVKESK. The CDR3 has 15 residues. In DNA, the CDR3 is TGTGCCAGCAGCCAAAACGTGCTGGGGGGCGGGGAGCAGTTCTTC. This sequence encodes CASSQNVLGGGEQFF.

This chain joins TRBV21-1 and TRBJ1-2. TRBV21-1 is a listed pseudogene. The CDR3 is 17 amino acids. The CDR3 is CASNTAGWPLGPYGYTF. CDR3 DNA: TGTGCCAGCAACACCGCCGGGTGGCCTCTGGGCCCCTATGGCTACACCTTC.

The chain carries TRBV5-1 and TRBJ2-3, with D unclear. The CDR3 is 13 residues long. V lost 7 bases, J lost 0 bases, and 9 bases lay in between. Germline V gene lookup returns CDR1 SGHRS and CDR2 YFSETQ. The CDR3 is CASRITSTDTQYF. The CDR3 nucleotides read TGCGCCAGCCGGATCACTAGCACAGATACGCAGTATTTT.

The gene calls are TRBV19 and TRBJ1-4; D gene uncertain. From germline, CDR1 is LNHDA and CDR2 SQIVND (reference sequence). This CDR3 contains 14 residues. Trimming stripped 3 bases from V and 8 bases from J, with 13 bases between. CDR3 residues: CASSMRGEREKLFF. CDR3 nucleotides: TGTGCCAGTAGTATGCGCGGGGAGAGGGAAAAACTGTTTTTT.

The chain carries TRBV5-1 and TRBJ1-1; tentatively, D is TRBD1 (6 bases). Deletions cut 0 bases from V and 9 bases from J, with 12 bases between. The germline V gene encodes CDR1 SGHRS and CDR2 YFSETQ. The CDR3 totals 13 residues. CDR3 amino acids: CASSLAVGQQAFF. The CDR3, as DNA: TGCGCCAGCAGCTTGGCCGTGGGACAACAAGCTTTCTTT.

This chain joins TRBV12-5 and TRBJ2-2; a possible D gene is TRBD2 (6 bases). Trimming took 6 bases from V and 3 from J, leaving 8 bases between them. Germline values: CDR1 LGHNT, CDR2 FRNRAP. The CDR3 has 13 amino acids. The CDR3 sequence is CASGRDYTGELFF. DNA of the CDR3: TGTGCTAGTGGGAGGGACTACACCGGGGAGCTGTTTTTT.

This chain joins TRBV10-2 and TRBJ1-1, with D uncertain. The CDR3 totals 14 residues. Between the trimmed V and J ends, which lost 7 bases and 0 bases, there was a span of 12 bases. Germline V gene data show CDR1 as WSHSY and CDR2 as SAAADI. CDR3 residues: CASKGITVNTEAFF. As DNA, the CDR3 is TGCGCCAGCAAAGGTATAACCGTGAACACTGAAGCTTTCTTT.